The rows below give T cell receptor beta chains drawn from one sample of a study of T cells in Graves' hyperthyroidism and ophthalmopathy. TCRdb re-analysed the multiplex PCR reads in MiXCR, keeping a single row per CDR3 protein. The table lists hundreds of thousands of distinct CDR3 sequences, over 15% of them singletons. The source material was blood. The receptor set was obtained from a woman under 30 with Graves' ophthalmopathy. Both conserved end residues are part of each CDR3. A D gene is named only where the DNA matches it firmly. Clone size, where shown, is once, few, many, or a class for clones that have expanded.

V: TRBV20-1
J: TRBJ2-1
D: TRBD2
size: many
DNA: TGCAGTGCTAGCTCTAGCGGGAGGTCCGCGAATGAGCAGTTCTTC
CDR3: CSASSSGRSANEQFF

V: TRBV20-1
J: TRBJ2-7
D: .
size: few
DNA: TGCAGTGCTAGTAGACAGGAGGGCGAGCAGTACTTC
CDR3: CSASRQEGEQYF

V: TRBV3-1
J: TRBJ1-1
D: .
size: many
DNA: TGTGCCAGCAGCCAAGATCCCGTGGGGGGCCGGGCTTTCTTT
CDR3: CASSQDPVGGRAFF

V: TRBV13
J: TRBJ2-5
D: .
size: .
DNA: TGTGCCAGCAGGTCGTCACAAGAGACCCAGTACTTC
CDR3: CASRSSQETQYF

V: TRBV29-1
J: TRBJ2-5
D: .
size: .
DNA: TGCAGCGTTGAAGCAGGGCTAGCCCTTACGGAGACCCAGTACTTC
CDR3: CSVEAGLALTETQYF

V: TRBV7-9
J: TRBJ1-6
D: TRBD1
size: few
DNA: TGTGCCAGCAGCTTGTCCGGGACAGTTAATTCACCCCTCCACTTT
CDR3: CASSLSGTVNSPLHF

V: TRBV4-3
J: TRBJ1-4
D: .
size: few
DNA: TGCGCCAGCAGCCAAGATCTTCGGCGGCGTGCAACTAATGAAAAACTGTTTTTT
CDR3: CASSQDLRRRATNEKLFF

V: TRBV12-3/TRBV12-4
J: TRBJ1-1
D: .
size: many
DNA: TGTGCCAGCCCCCCTTGGACCAGGGGGAACACTGAAGCTTTCTTT
CDR3: CASPPWTRGNTEAFF

V: TRBV7-2
J: TRBJ2-1
D: .
size: .
DNA: TGTGCCAGCGCCGGGGCGGGCCCTAACTCTTACAATGAGCAGTTCTTC
CDR3: CASAGAGPNSYNEQFF

V: TRBV10-3
J: TRBJ1-2
D: TRBD1
size: few
DNA: TGTGCCATCAGTGAGAAAGACAGGGCCTCCTATGGCTACACCTTC
CDR3: CAISEKDRASYGYTF

V: TRBV15
J: TRBJ1-1
D: .
size: .
DNA: TGTGCCACCAGCGGGGGAGAGGGCTTGAACACTGAAGCTTTCTTT
CDR3: CATSGGEGLNTEAFF

V: TRBV24-1
J: TRBJ1-1
D: .
size: few
DNA: TGTGCCACCAGTGCCAGGGGCCCTTCGGAAGCTTTCTTT
CDR3: CATSARGPSEAFF

V: TRBV19
J: TRBJ2-1
D: TRBD1
size: many
DNA: TGTGCCAGTAGTTACGGACAGGGGGCCTACAATGAGCAGTTCTTC
CDR3: CASSYGQGAYNEQFF

V: TRBV28
J: TRBJ1-2
D: .
size: many
DNA: TGTGCCAGCAGTCACACCCGGAGGAGCTATGGCTACACCTTC
CDR3: CASSHTRRSYGYTF

V: TRBV5-1
J: TRBJ2-2
D: .
size: many
DNA: TGCGCCAGCAGCTCTAGCGCGAACACCGGGGAGCTGTTTTTT
CDR3: CASSSSANTGELFF

V: TRBV14
J: TRBJ2-1
D: .
size: many
DNA: TGTGCCAGCAGCCTACCCGAGTCTCCGGGGCAGTTCTTC
CDR3: CASSLPESPGQFF

V: TRBV20-1
J: TRBJ2-7
D: .
size: many
DNA: TGCAGTGCCCGCCGGCCCAGTCCGTCCTACGAGCAGTACTTC
CDR3: CSARRPSPSYEQYF

V: TRBV20-1
J: TRBJ2-5
D: .
size: many
DNA: TGCAGTGCTAGAGCTGACGCGGTGGAGACCCAGTACTTC
CDR3: CSARADAVETQYF

V: TRBV20-1
J: TRBJ2-1
D: .
size: many
DNA: TGCAGTGCTAGAGATGAGGGGGGCCCGCGCAATGAGCAGTTCTTC
CDR3: CSARDEGGPRNEQFF

V: TRBV28
J: TRBJ2-5
D: .
size: many
DNA: TGTGCCAGCAGTTTATCAGGGATAGGGGGTTTCGGGGAGACCCAGTACTTC
CDR3: CASSLSGIGGFGETQYF

V: TRBV12-3/TRBV12-4
J: TRBJ1-5
D: .
size: many
DNA: TGTGCCAGCAGTTTAGGACAGACGAGCAATCAGCCCCAGCATTTT
CDR3: CASSLGQTSNQPQHF

V: TRBV7-9
J: TRBJ1-1
D: TRBD1
size: few
DNA: TGTGCCAGCAGCCTAAGCCCGGGACAGGGGGAGACTGAAGCTTTCTTT
CDR3: CASSLSPGQGETEAFF

V: TRBV2
J: TRBJ1-5
D: .
size: many
DNA: TGTGCCAGCAGTGAAATGGGGTTTAGCAATCAGCCCCAGCATTTT
CDR3: CASSEMGFSNQPQHF

V: TRBV4-1
J: TRBJ1-5
D: .
size: .
DNA: TGCGCCAGCAGCCAAGATAGTCGAAAAAAGGGCAATCAGCCCCAGCATTTT
CDR3: CASSQDSRKKGNQPQHF

V: TRBV2
J: TRBJ1-1
D: .
size: few
DNA: TGTGCCAGCGGGACCCAGGCGTACACTGAAGCTTTCTTT
CDR3: CASGTQAYTEAFF

V: TRBV27
J: TRBJ2-7
D: .
size: .
DNA: TGTGCCAGCAGTTTATCGATGTTAGCAGTTACCTACGAGCAGTACTTC
CDR3: CASSLSMLAVTYEQYF

V: TRBV5-5
J: TRBJ1-1
D: TRBD1
size: many
DNA: TGTGCCAGCAGCTTGGCGACAGGGGCCCTGAACACTGAAGCTTTCTTT
CDR3: CASSLATGALNTEAFF

V: TRBV28
J: TRBJ2-7
D: .
size: many
DNA: TGTGCCAGCAGACGACCTCGCCTCGAGCAGTACTTC
CDR3: CASRRPRLEQYF

V: TRBV5-1
J: TRBJ2-2
D: .
size: .
DNA: TGCGCCAGCAGCTTACCCGGGACAAGTCGGACCGGGGAGCTGTTTTTT
CDR3: CASSLPGTSRTGELFF

V: TRBV6-1
J: TRBJ2-3
D: TRBD1
size: .
DNA: TGTGCCAGCAGTAGGGGACAGGGAGAGCAGTATTTT
CDR3: CASSRGQGEQYF

V: TRBV6-1
J: TRBJ2-5
D: .
size: few
DNA: TGTGCCAGCAGGGTTTCTAGCTTACAGACCCAGTACTTC
CDR3: CASRVSSLQTQYF

V: TRBV27
J: TRBJ2-1
D: .
size: many
DNA: TGTGCCAGCAGTTTGACGGGAAACAATGAGCAGTTCTTC
CDR3: CASSLTGNNEQFF

V: TRBV7-3
J: TRBJ2-1
D: TRBD2
size: many
DNA: TGTGCCAGCAGCCCGCATCCGGGACTAGCGACCGATGAGCAGTTCTTC
CDR3: CASSPHPGLATDEQFF

V: TRBV30
J: TRBJ2-7
D: .
size: many
DNA: TGTGCCTGGAGGCGGTTTCCCTTCGAGCAGTACTTC
CDR3: CAWRRFPFEQYF

V: TRBV7-9
J: TRBJ2-1
D: .
size: many
DNA: TGTGCCAGCAGCATACCGGGACTTTCGAACAATGAGCAGTTCTTC
CDR3: CASSIPGLSNNEQFF

V: TRBV27
J: TRBJ2-7
D: TRBD1
size: .
DNA: TGTGCCAGCAGTACAGGACAGGGGGCTGTATACGAGCAGTACTTC
CDR3: CASSTGQGAVYEQYF

V: TRBV19
J: TRBJ1-1
D: TRBD1
size: .
DNA: TGTGCCAGTAGTATAACAGAACCGGGACAGATGAACACTGAAGCTTTCTTT
CDR3: CASSITEPGQMNTEAFF

V: TRBV7-2
J: TRBJ2-7
D: .
size: many
DNA: TGTGCCAGCAGCTCCGGGCAGGGGCTAGCGCTGTACTTC
CDR3: CASSSGQGLALYF

V: TRBV28
J: TRBJ1-2
D: TRBD1
size: many
DNA: TGTGCCAGCAGTCCAACGCCGCGACAGGGGAACTATGGCTACACCTTC
CDR3: CASSPTPRQGNYGYTF

V: TRBV10-3
J: TRBJ1-6
D: .
size: few
DNA: TGTGCCATCAGTGAAGGTCGGAATTCACCCCTCCACTTT
CDR3: CAISEGRNSPLHF

V: TRBV27
J: TRBJ1-2
D: .
size: many
DNA: TGTGCCAGCAGTTTCGGTGATAACTATGGCTACACCTTC
CDR3: CASSFGDNYGYTF

V: TRBV6-1
J: TRBJ2-7
D: .
size: many
DNA: TGTGCCAGCAGTGATTCGAAGGGCGGGATAGCACCCTACGAGCAGTACTTC
CDR3: CASSDSKGGIAPYEQYF

V: TRBV7-3
J: TRBJ2-1
D: .
size: .
DNA: TGTGCCAGCACCCCCCTAGGGTCCTACAATGAGCAGTTCTTC
CDR3: CASTPLGSYNEQFF

V: TRBV28
J: TRBJ1-2
D: .
size: many
DNA: TGTGCCAGCAGTGGGATACAGAACTATGGCTACACCTTC
CDR3: CASSGIQNYGYTF

V: TRBV5-1
J: TRBJ2-1
D: TRBD2
size: many
DNA: TGCGCCAGCAGCCCGCTAGGGCCTAGCGGGAATAATAATGAGCAGTTCTTC
CDR3: CASSPLGPSGNNNEQFF

V: TRBV7-2
J: TRBJ2-1
D: TRBD2
size: .
DNA: TGTGCCAGCAGCCCGAGGACTAGCGGGGGGGCTAGAAGGTCCTACAATGAGCAGTTCTTC
CDR3: CASSPRTSGGARRSYNEQFF

V: TRBV3-1
J: TRBJ2-5
D: .
size: many
DNA: TGTGCCAGCAGCCAAGCGGACATACAAGAGACCCAGTACTTC
CDR3: CASSQADIQETQYF

V: TRBV6-1
J: TRBJ1-6
D: TRBD1
size: few
DNA: TGTGCCAGCGGGACAGCTTCTTATAATTCACCCCTCCACTTT
CDR3: CASGTASYNSPLHF

V: TRBV27
J: TRBJ2-7
D: .
size: many
DNA: TGTGCCAGCAGTGTTCTACCGGGGTACCACCACGAGCAGTACTTC
CDR3: CASSVLPGYHHEQYF

V: TRBV3-1
J: TRBJ1-2
D: TRBD1
size: many
DNA: TGTGCCAGCAGCCAATCGGACAGGGCACCCGGCTACACCTTC
CDR3: CASSQSDRAPGYTF

V: TRBV5-1
J: TRBJ1-1
D: TRBD1
size: many
DNA: TGCGCCAGCAGCAGAGGGGGACAGGGGGACTTGAACACTGAAGCTTTCTTT
CDR3: CASSRGGQGDLNTEAFF

V: TRBV7-9
J: TRBJ2-3
D: .
size: few
DNA: TGTGCCAGCAGCCGTATAACAGATACGCAGTATTTT
CDR3: CASSRITDTQYF

V: TRBV12-3/TRBV12-4
J: TRBJ2-5
D: TRBD1
size: many
DNA: TGTGCCAGCAGCTTGGGTACAGGGGCGACCCAGTACTTC
CDR3: CASSLGTGATQYF

V: TRBV28
J: TRBJ2-2
D: .
size: many
DNA: TGTGCCAGCAGCCCATCGAGACCTGGAACCGGGGAGCTGTTTTTT
CDR3: CASSPSRPGTGELFF

V: TRBV6-2/TRBV6-3
J: TRBJ1-3
D: .
size: .
DNA: TGTGCCAGCAGTTACAGGACTCTAGTAGGGACCGTATATTTT
CDR3: CASSYRTLVGTVYF

V: TRBV10-3
J: TRBJ2-1
D: TRBD1
size: few
DNA: TGTGCCATCGGGGGACAGTACAATGAGCAGTTCTTC
CDR3: CAIGGQYNEQFF

V: TRBV11-2
J: TRBJ2-7
D: .
size: .
DNA: TGTGCCAGCATGGGGACCGCAGTCCCCTACTCCTACGAGCAGTACTTC
CDR3: CASMGTAVPYSYEQYF

V: TRBV11-2
J: TRBJ2-3
D: TRBD2
size: .
DNA: TGTGCCAGCAGCCGGCCTAGCGGCCCAACGCAGTATTTT
CDR3: CASSRPSGPTQYF